This TCR beta chain was profiled in a study of T cell repertoires in cytomegalovirus infection. Study-wide context: It can be stated that public TCR beta signatures indicated CMV infection as well as a matching HLA type.

The CDR3 is 15 amino acids. CDR1 MNHEY and CDR2 SMNVEV come from the germline V gene (reference sequence). V lost 5 bases to trimming and J lost 5 bases, with 16 bases between them. In regard to this clonotype: What it recognizes is unknown.

Whole-study findings and limits: Dominating the ex vivo response were TCR beta clonotypes that were CMV-specific and HLA-C-restricted. Identification of carriers of CMV plus the relevant HLA was performed using cumulative public TCR beta family frequency.

One entry per CDR3 protein, called by TCRdb with MiXCR from the reads. There are about 350,000 distinct CDR3 sequences in the sample; 34% occur only once, and about 13% lies in the top ten. The input for sequencing was cultured PBMCs, taken from culture after CMV antigen stimulation. The receptor's source is a human donor in good health (CMV status not recorded). Some clones in this sample may be carry-over from other donors' samples. The V and J genes are TRBV27 and TRBJ1-5; D perhaps matches TRBD1 (6 bases). Here the CDR3 reads CASSQGNRVDQPQHF. CDR3 nucleotides: TGTGCCAGCAGTCAAGGTAACAGGGTGGATCAGCCCCAGCATTTT.